The 4 T cell receptor beta chains listed next were all sequenced from one sample in a study of cytomegalovirus exposure and HLA in healthy donors. The study ran its PCR with 60 Vbeta and 13 Jbeta primers. Only in-frame clones appear in the TCRdb table, and some are missing; sequencing was by immunoSEQ multiplex PCR. In all, the sample yields about 160,000 clones. Sequenced: PBMCs. The receptors were sampled from a woman aged 45-59 years in good health and CMV-seronegative.

The chain carries TRBV29-1 and TRBJ2-1, with 10 bases fitting TRBD2. The CDR3 is 11 residues long. Germline trimming cut 6 bases from V and 15 bases from J; bases unmatched to any gene: 8. Germline V lookup: CDR1 SQVTM, CDR2 ANQGSEA. The CDR3 bases are TGCAGCGTGAGCCACTCTAGCGGGGGGTTCTTC. Its translation: CSVSHSSGGFF.

This chain uses TRBV6-5 with TRBJ2-5, with TRBD2 identical over 8 bases. With 6 bases clipped from V and 1 base from J, the junction kept 4 bases outside the gene matches. Germline CDR1 is MNHEY and CDR2 is SVGAGI. The CDR3 length is 14 residues. The DNA for the CDR3 is TGTGCCAGCAGACTTAGCGGGGCCCAAGAGACCCAGTACTTC. This encodes CASRLSGAQETQYF.

This chain joins TRBV7-2 and TRBJ1-5, with D hard to call. V lost 0 bases, J lost 12 bases, and 12 bases lay in between. The CDR3 spans 13 residues. Per germline, CDR1 SGHTA and CDR2 FQGNSA. CDR3 nucleotides: TGTGCCAGCAGCTTAGCTCGAGGAGGAGTCCAGCATTTT. Translated: CASSLARGGVQHF.

V usage is TRBV9 and J usage is TRBJ2-7, with TRBD2 matching over 7 bases. This CDR3 is 15 amino acids long. The germline V gene encodes CDR1 SGDLS and CDR2 YYNGEE. The junction had 4 bases not matched to a gene; V was cut back by 0 bases and J by 1 base. CDR3 coding DNA: TGTGCCAGCAGCGTAGGGAGGGAGGGATCCTACGAGCAGTACTTC. This sequence encodes CASSVGREGSYEQYF.